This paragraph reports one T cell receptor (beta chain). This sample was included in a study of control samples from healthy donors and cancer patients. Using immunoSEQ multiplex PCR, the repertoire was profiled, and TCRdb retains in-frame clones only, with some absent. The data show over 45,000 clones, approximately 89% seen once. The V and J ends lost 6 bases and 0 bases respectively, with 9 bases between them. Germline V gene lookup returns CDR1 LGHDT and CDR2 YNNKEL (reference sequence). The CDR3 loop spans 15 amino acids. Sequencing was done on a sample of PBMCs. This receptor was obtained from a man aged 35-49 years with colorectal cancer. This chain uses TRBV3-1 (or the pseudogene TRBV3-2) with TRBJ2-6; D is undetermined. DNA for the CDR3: TGTGCCAGCAGAGGTACAGACTCTGGGGCCAACGTCCTGACTTTC. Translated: CASRGTDSGANVLTF.